This T cell receptor (beta chain) was captured in a study of neoadjuvant anti-PD-1 for oral cavity cancer. V was clipped by 1 base and J by 5 bases; unmatched bases: 4. Germline V gene lookup returns CDR1 MGHRA and CDR2 YSYEKL. The CDR3 sequence is 15 residues long. TCRdb's table, derived via immunoSEQ multiplex PCR, lists solely in-frame clones and lacks some. Counted here are about 8,000 clones, under 80% occurring once; the ten biggest clones make up less than 3.5%. Time point specified: after neoadjuvant nivolumab, at surgical resection. This clone showed up just once. The sequence came from a person between 40 and 85 years old with oral cavity squamous cell carcinoma. Sequenced material: PBMCs, taken after nivolumab (anti-PD-1) treatment. This chain joins TRBV4-1 and TRBJ1-2; 10 bases fit TRBD1. The chain's CDR3 is CASSQGTGGEYGYTF. CDR3 nucleotide sequence: TGCGCCAGCAGCCAAGGGACAGGGGGGGAGTATGGCTACACCTTC.